These T cell receptor beta chains were read from a single sample in a study of control samples from healthy donors and cancer patients. Sequenced by immunoSEQ multiplex PCR; TCRdb stores in-frame clones only, minus some. The repertoire holds approximately 90,000 clones, with 84% as singletons. Sequencing used PBMCs. Source of these receptors: a man between 65 and 85 years old with lung cancer. The CDR3 runs from the conserved cysteine through the conserved F or W. The D gene is left open where the match is weak. Expanded clones are given a class, and other clones once, few, many or no size at all.

j_call d_call v_call clone_size cdr3_aa cdr3_nt
TRBJ1-5 NA TRBV4-2 NA CASSQEGQRNQPQHF TGTGCCAGCAGCCAAGAGGGGCAACGCAATCAGCCCCAGCATTTT
TRBJ2-3 NA TRBV27 NA CASSPQGPADTQYF TGTGCCAGCAGTCCACAGGGCCCGGCAGATACGCAGTATTTT
TRBJ2-1 TRBD2 TRBV6-5 NA CASTKTSGGSNEQFF TGTGCCAGCACCAAGACTAGCGGGGGGTCCAATGAGCAGTTCTTC
TRBJ1-2 TRBD1 TRBV4-1 NA CASSSRDRGYYGYTF TGCGCCAGCAGCTCCCGGGACAGGGGTTACTATGGCTACACCTTC
TRBJ2-3 NA TRBV6-5 NA CASSLSSTDTQYF TGTGCCAGCAGTTTGTCTAGCACAGATACGCAGTATTTT
TRBJ2-4 NA TRBV5-1 NA CASRSGVQIAKNIQYF TGCGCCAGCAGATCCGGGGTCCAGATAGCCAAAAACATTCAGTACTTC
TRBJ1-6 NA TRBV7-8 NA CASSLTGPSSYNSPLHF TGTGCCAGCAGCTTAACCGGGCCTAGCTCCTATAATTCACCCCTCCACTTT
TRBJ2-2 NA TRBV7-2 NA CASSLWLGTNTGELFF TGTGCCAGCAGCTTATGGTTGGGGACCAATACCGGGGAGCTGTTTTTT
TRBJ2-6 NA TRBV19 NA CASSLTAVDGANVLTF TGTGCCAGTAGTCTGACAGCCGTTGATGGGGCCAACGTCCTGACTTTC
TRBJ2-3 TRBD2 TRBV2 NA CASSRGLAGGPTDTQYF TGTGCCAGCAGTCGGGGACTAGCGGGGGGACCCACAGATACGCAGTATTTT
TRBJ1-1 NA TRBV7-3 NA CASSLTPGGNTEAFF TGTGCCAGCAGCTTAACGCCGGGGGGGAACACTGAAGCTTTCTTT
TRBJ1-3 NA TRBV3-1/TRBV3-2 NA CASSQEGGQGGNTIYF TGTGCCAGCAGCCAAGAAGGAGGGCAGGGGGGAAACACCATATATTTT
TRBJ1-4 TRBD1 TRBV2 NA CASRHRDRRNEKLFF TGTGCCAGCAGGCACCGGGACAGACGCAATGAAAAACTGTTTTTT
TRBJ2-7 NA TRBV5-1 once CASSLSQGIYEQYF TGCGCCAGCAGCTTGAGCCAGGGGATCTACGAGCAGTACTTC
TRBJ2-2 NA TRBV12-3/TRBV12-4 NA CASSRSSGELFF TGTGCCAGCTCACGAAGTTCGGGGGAGCTGTTTTTT
TRBJ2-7 NA TRBV7-9 NA CASSLALSGQPRTSYEQYF TGTGCCAGCAGCTTAGCCCTCAGTGGGCAGCCAAGAACTTCCTACGAGCAGTACTTC
TRBJ2-2 NA TRBV6-5 NA CASKEGDTGELFF TGTGCCAGCAAGGAGGGGGACACCGGGGAGCTGTTTTTT
TRBJ1-5 TRBD1 TRBV6-2/TRBV6-3 few CASSSWRGTGDSSNQPQHF TGTGCCAGCAGTTCATGGCGGGGGACAGGGGACTCTAGCAATCAGCCCCAGCATTTT
TRBJ1-4 TRBD1 TRBV3-1/TRBV3-2 NA CASSLGTATNEKLFF TGTGCCAGCAGTCTAGGGACAGCAACTAATGAAAAACTGTTTTTT
TRBJ2-3 NA TRBV9 NA CASSVDGTVTDTQYF TGTGCCAGCAGCGTAGACGGGACCGTCACAGATACGCAGTATTTT
TRBJ1-2 TRBD1 TRBV7-9 NA CAQTGNPNYGYTF TGTGCACAGACAGGGAACCCCAACTATGGCTACACCTTC
TRBJ2-7 TRBD2 TRBV10-2 NA CASSETSVGQYF TGCGCCAGCAGTGAGACTAGCGTAGGGCAGTACTTC
TRBJ1-1 NA TRBV24-1 NA CATSDFSGAFF TGTGCCACCAGTGATTTTTCGGGGGCTTTCTTT
TRBJ2-1 NA TRBV9 NA CASGYNEQFF TGTGCCAGCGGTTACAATGAGCAGTTCTTC
TRBJ2-7 NA TRBV7-9 NA CASSLSGIALYEQYF TGTGCCAGCAGCTTATCCGGGATCGCGCTCTACGAGCAGTACTTC
TRBJ1-3 NA TRBV19 NA CASSIAGTGNTIYF TGTGCCAGTAGTATAGCCGGAACTGGAAACACCATATATTTT
TRBJ2-1 NA TRBV7-3 NA CASSFGGGLGRNEQFF TGTGCCAGCAGCTTCGGAGGGGGACTGGGTCGCAATGAGCAGTTCTTC
TRBJ1-6 TRBD1 TRBV14 NA CASSHRGQGNSPLHF TGTGCCAGCAGCCACCGTGGACAGGGCAATTCACCCCTCCACTTT
TRBJ2-3 NA TRBV24-1 NA CATSALDTQYF TGTGCCACCAGTGCCTTAGATACGCAGTATTTT
TRBJ1-5 NA TRBV6-5 NA CASSYGSNQPQHF TGTGCCAGCAGTTACGGCAGCAATCAGCCCCAGCATTTT
TRBJ2-1 TRBD1 TRBV7-6 NA CATSTGEKNEQFF TGTGCCACCTCGACAGGGGAGAAAAATGAGCAGTTCTTC
TRBJ1-2 TRBD1 TRBV2 NA CASSGDRGNYGYTF TGTGCCAGCAGTGGGGACAGGGGGAACTATGGCTACACCTTC
TRBJ2-7 NA TRBV15 NA CATRTDRASYEQYF TGTGCCACCAGGACTGACAGAGCTTCCTACGAGCAGTACTTC
TRBJ1-5 NA TRBV19 NA CASSIVYSNQPQHF TGTGCCAGTAGTATCGTTTACAGTAATCAGCCCCAGCATTTT
TRBJ2-3 NA TRBV10-1 NA CAISGKNTDTQYF TGCGCCATCTCAGGGAAAAACACAGATACGCAGTATTTT
TRBJ2-5 NA TRBV2 NA CASSGGYETQYF TGTGCCAGCAGTGGGGGGTACGAGACCCAGTACTTC
TRBJ1-6 TRBD1 TRBV5-6 NA CASSRDRGYNSPLHF TGTGCCAGCAGCAGGGACAGGGGGTATAATTCACCCCTCCACTTT
TRBJ1-6 TRBD1 TRBV19 NA CASSIQGASSPLHF TGTGCCAGTAGTATACAGGGGGCCAGTTCACCCCTCCACTTT
TRBJ1-1 TRBD1 TRBV27 NA CASSPPQGVAFF TGTGCCAGCAGTCCCCCACAGGGGGTAGCTTTCTTT
TRBJ2-1 TRBD2 TRBV3-1/TRBV3-2 NA CASSHSTLAGVSNEQFF TGTGCCAGCAGCCATTCTACTCTAGCGGGGGTGAGCAATGAGCAGTTCTTC
TRBJ2-3 NA TRBV20-1 NA CSATEVDTQYF TGCAGTGCTACGGAGGTGGATACGCAGTATTTT
TRBJ2-3 NA TRBV6-1 NA CASSEAGEPPDTQYF TGTGCCAGCAGTGAAGCGGGGGAGCCCCCAGATACGCAGTATTTT
TRBJ2-3 NA TRBV7-3 NA CASSPGLSTDTQYF TGTGCCAGCAGCCCGGGACTGAGCACAGATACGCAGTATTTT
TRBJ2-7 NA TRBV10-1 NA CASSDNSARGGEQYF TGCGCCAGCAGTGATAACTCTGCCAGGGGGGGCGAGCAGTACTTC
TRBJ2-6 NA TRBV14 NA CASSERRLVSGANVLTF TGTGCCAGCAGCGAACGACGCTTGGTCTCTGGGGCCAACGTCCTGACTTTC
TRBJ2-7 NA TRBV30 NA CAWGGVYEQYF TGTGCCTGGGGCGGGGTCTACGAGCAGTACTTC
TRBJ1-5 NA TRBV27 NA CASSRDPTYSNQPQHF TGTGCCAGCAGCAGGGACCCGACGTATAGCAATCAGCCCCAGCATTTT
TRBJ1-2 NA TRBV6-1 NA CASSEAGDPAYGYTF TGTGCCAGCAGTGAAGCGGGGGACCCAGCCTATGGCTACACCTTC
TRBJ2-5 NA TRBV5-1 once CASSLLRGQETQYF TGCGCCAGCAGCTTGTTGCGGGGCCAAGAGACCCAGTACTTC
TRBJ1-2 TRBD1 TRBV5-1 NA CASSRTGGYNGYTF TGCGCCAGCAGCCGGACAGGGGGATATAATGGCTACACCTTC
TRBJ1-4 TRBD1 TRBV24-1 once CATSVGTGVNEKLFF TGTGCCACCAGTGTCGGAACAGGGGTTAATGAAAAACTGTTTTTT
TRBJ2-3 NA TRBV4-1 NA CASSFSAPTDTQYF TGCGCCAGCAGCTTTAGCGCCCCCACAGATACGCAGTATTTT